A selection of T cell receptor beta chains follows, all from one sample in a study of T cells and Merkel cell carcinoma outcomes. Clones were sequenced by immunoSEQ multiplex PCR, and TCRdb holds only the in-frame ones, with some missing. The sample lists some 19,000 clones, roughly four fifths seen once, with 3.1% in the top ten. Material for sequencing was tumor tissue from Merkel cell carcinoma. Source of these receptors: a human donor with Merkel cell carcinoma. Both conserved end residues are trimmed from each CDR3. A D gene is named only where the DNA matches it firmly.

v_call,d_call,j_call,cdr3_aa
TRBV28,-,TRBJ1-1,ASTLDTEAF
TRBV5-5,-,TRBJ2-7,ASSSEVDSYEQY
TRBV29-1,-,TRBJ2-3,SVSRGRAQY
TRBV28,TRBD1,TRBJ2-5,ASSWETGEETQY
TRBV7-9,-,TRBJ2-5,ASSLDRRETQY
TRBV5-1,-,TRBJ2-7,ASSLVPYEQY
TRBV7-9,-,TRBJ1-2,ASREDNNYGYT
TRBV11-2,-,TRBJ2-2,ASSQIRGYKTGELF
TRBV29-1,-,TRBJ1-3,SVEDGNTIY
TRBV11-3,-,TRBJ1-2,ASSLGKVDGYT
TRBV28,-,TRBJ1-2,ASNSRARVGT
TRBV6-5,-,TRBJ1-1,ASSSPDIRAF
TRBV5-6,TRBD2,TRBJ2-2,ASSSGGHTGELF
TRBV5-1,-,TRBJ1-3,ASSLGSWGDTIY
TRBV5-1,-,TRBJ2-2,ASSLLGRADANTGELF
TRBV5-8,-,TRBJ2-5,ASSLGSGRRQKETQY
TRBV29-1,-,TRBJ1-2,SGGGGAISYT
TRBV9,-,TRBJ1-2,ASSADQEAHGYT
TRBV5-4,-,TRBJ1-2,ASRKIPGGHIGYT
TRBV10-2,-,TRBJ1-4,ASSGPAPNEKLF
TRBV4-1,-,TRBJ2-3,ASSRVADSTDTQY
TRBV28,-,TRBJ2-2,ASSLAGVGELF
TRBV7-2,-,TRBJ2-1,ASNPGEYEQF
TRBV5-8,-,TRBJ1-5,ASSLALSGQPQH
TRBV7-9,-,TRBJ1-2,ASSLALRDGYT
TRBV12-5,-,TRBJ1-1,ASGLVTGHQNTEAF
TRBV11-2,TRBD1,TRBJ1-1,ASSTGTGVTEAF
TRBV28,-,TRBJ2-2,ASMRSDGELF
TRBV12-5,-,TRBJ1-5,ASGLNRQPQH
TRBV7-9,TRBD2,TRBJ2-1,ASSSAWRSSGGYGDEQF
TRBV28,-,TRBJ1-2,ASSLVSYGYT
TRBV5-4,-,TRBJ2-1,ASSYSLRNEQF
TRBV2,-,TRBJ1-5,ASSGVRDGQPQH
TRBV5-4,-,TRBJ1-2,ASSFVGADALGYT